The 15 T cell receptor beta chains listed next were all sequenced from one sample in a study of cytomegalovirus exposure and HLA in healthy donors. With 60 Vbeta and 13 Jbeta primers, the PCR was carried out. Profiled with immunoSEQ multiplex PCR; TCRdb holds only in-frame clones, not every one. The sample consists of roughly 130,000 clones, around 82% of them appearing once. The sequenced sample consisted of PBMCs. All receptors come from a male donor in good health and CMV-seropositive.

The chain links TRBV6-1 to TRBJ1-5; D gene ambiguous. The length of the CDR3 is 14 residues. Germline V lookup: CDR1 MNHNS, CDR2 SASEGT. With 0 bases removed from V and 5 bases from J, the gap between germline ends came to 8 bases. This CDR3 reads CASSEASGHQPQHF. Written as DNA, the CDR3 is TGTGCCAGCAGTGAAGCTAGCGGGCATCAGCCCCAGCATTTT.

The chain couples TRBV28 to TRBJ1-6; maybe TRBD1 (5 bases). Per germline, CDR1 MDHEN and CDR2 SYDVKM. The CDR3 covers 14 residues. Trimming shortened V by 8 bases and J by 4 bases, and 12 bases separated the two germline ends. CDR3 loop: CASLWGSYNSPLHF. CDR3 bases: TGTGCCAGCCTTTGGGGCTCGTATAATTCACCCCTCCACTTT.

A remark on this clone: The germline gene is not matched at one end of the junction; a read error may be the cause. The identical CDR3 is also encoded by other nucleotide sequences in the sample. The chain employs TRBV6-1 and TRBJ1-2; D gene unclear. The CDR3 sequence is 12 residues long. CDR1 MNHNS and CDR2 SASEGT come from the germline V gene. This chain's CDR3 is CASHGLAYGYTF. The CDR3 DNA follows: TGCGCCAGCCACGGACTGGCCTATGGCTACACCTTC.

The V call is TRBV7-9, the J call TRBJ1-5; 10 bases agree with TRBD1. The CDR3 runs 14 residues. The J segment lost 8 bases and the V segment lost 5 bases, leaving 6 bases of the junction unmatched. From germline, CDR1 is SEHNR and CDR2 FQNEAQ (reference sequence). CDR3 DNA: TGTGCCAGCAGCGGAGACAGGGGGCGGGAGCCCCAGCATTTT. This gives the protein CASSGDRGREPQHF.

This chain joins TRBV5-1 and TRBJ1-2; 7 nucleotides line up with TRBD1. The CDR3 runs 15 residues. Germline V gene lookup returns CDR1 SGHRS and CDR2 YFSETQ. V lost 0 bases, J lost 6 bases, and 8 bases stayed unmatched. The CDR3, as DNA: TGCGCCAGCAGCTTGGCCGAGTCAGGGGGAAATGGCTACACCTTC. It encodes CASSLAESGGNGYTF.

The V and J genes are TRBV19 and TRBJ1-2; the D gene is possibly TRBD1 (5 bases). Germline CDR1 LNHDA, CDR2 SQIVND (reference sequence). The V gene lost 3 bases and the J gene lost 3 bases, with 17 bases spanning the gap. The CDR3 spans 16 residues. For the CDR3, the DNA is TGTGCCAGTAGTATTGATTACCGGGGGGTGGACTATGGCTACACCTTC. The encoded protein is CASSIDYRGVDYGYTF.

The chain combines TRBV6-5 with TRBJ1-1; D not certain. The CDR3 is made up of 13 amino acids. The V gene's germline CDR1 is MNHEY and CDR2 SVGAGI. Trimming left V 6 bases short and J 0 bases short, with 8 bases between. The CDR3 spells CASRQRMNTEAFF. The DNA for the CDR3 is TGTGCCAGCAGACAACGTATGAACACTGAAGCTTTCTTT.

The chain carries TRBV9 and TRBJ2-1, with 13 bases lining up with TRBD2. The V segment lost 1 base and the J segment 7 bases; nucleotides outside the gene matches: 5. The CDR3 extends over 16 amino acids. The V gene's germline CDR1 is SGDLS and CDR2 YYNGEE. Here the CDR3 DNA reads TGTGCCAGCAGCGTACGTGCGGGACTAGCGGGAAATGAGCAGTTCTTC. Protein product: CASSVRAGLAGNEQFF.

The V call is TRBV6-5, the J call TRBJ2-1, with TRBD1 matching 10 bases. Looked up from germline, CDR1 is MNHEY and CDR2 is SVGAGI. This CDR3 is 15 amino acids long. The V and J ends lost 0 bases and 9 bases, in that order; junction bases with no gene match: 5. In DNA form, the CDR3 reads TGTGCCAGCAGTTACTCGGGACAGGGGTTGGGTGAGCAGTTCTTC. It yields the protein CASSYSGQGLGEQFF.

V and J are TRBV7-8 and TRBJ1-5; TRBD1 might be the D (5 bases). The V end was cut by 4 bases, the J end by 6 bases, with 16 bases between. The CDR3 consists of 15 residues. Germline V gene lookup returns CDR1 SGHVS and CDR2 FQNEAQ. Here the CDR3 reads CASSSPGGRGQPQHF. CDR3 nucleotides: TGTGCCAGCAGCTCCCCGGGAGGAAGGGGTCAGCCCCAGCATTTT. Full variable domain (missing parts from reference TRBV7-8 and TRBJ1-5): GAGVSQSPRYKVAKRGQDVALRCDPISGHVSLFWYQQALGQGPEFLTYFQNEAQLDKSGLPSDRFFAERPEGSVSTLKIQRTQQEDSAVYLCASSSPGGRGQPQHFGDGTRLSIL.

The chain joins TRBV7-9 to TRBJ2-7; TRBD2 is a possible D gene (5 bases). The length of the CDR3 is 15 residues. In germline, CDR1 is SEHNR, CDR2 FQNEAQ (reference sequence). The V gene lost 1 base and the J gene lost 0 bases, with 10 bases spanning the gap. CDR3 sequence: CASSLDEGTSYEQYF. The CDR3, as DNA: TGTGCCAGCAGCTTAGACGAGGGCACCTCCTACGAGCAGTACTTC.

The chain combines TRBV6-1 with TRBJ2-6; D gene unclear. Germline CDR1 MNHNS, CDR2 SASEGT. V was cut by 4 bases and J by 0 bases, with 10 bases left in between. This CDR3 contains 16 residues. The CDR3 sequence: CASSALIISGANVLTF. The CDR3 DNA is TGTGCCAGCAGTGCTTTAATTATCTCTGGGGCCAACGTCCTGACTTTC.

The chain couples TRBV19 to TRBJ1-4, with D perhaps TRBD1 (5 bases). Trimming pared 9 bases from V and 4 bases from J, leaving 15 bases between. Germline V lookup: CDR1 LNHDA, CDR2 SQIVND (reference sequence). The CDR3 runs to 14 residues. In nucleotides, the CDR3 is TGTGCCAGGGGGGGTGACAGAGATAATGAAAAACTGTTTTTT. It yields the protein CARGGDRDNEKLFF.

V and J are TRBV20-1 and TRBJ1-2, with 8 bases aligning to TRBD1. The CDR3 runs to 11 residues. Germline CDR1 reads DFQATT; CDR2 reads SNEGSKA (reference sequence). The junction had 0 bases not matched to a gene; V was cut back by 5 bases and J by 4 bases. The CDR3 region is CSAGQGYGYTF. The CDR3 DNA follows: TGCAGTGCTGGACAGGGCTATGGCTACACCTTC.

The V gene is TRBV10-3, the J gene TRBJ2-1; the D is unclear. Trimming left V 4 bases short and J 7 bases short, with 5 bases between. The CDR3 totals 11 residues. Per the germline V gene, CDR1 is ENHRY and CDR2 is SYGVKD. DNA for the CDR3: TGTGCCATCAGTGGTCTGAATGAGCAGTTCTTC. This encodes CAISGLNEQFF.